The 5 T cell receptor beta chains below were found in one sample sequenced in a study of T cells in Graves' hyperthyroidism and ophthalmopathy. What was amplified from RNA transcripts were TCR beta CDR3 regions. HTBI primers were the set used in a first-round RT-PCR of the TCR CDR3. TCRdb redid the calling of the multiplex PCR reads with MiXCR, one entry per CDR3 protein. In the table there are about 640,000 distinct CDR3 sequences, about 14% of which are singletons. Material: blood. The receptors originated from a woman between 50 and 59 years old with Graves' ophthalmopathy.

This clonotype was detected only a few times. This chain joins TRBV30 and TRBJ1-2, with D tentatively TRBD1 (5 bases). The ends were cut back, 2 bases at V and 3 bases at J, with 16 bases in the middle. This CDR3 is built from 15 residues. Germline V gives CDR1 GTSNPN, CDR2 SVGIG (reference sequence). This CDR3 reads CAWSSWDREDYGYTF. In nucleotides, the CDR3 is TGTGCCTGGAGTTCCTGGGACCGAGAAGACTATGGCTACACCTTC.

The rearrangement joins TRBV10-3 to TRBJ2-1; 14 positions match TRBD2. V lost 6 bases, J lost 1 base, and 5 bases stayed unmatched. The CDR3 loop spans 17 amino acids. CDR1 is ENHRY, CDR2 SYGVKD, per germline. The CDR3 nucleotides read TGTGCCATCAGCGGACTAGCGGGAGGTAATTCCTACAATGAGCAGTTCTTC. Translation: CAISGLAGGNSYNEQFF.

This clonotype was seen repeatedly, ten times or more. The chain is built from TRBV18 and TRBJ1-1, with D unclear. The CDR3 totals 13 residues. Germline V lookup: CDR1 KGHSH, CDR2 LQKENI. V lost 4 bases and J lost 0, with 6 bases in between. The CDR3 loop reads CASSQSLNTEAFF. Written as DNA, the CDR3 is TGTGCCAGCTCACAGAGCTTGAACACTGAAGCTTTCTTT.

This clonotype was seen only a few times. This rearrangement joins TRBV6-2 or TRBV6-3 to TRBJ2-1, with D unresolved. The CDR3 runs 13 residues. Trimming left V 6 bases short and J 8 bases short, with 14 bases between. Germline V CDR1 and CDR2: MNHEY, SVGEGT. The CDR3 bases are TGTGCCAGCAGCAATTACCTAGGTGATGAGCAGTTCTTC. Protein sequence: CASSNYLGDEQFF.

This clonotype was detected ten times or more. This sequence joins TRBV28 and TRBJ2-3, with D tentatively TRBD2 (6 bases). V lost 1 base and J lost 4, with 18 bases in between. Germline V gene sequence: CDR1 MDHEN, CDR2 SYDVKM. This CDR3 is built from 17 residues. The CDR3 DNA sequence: TGTGCCAGCAGTTTATTGCCGGGACTCCGGGGGTCAGATACGCAGTATTTT. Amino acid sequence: CASSLLPGLRGSDTQYF.